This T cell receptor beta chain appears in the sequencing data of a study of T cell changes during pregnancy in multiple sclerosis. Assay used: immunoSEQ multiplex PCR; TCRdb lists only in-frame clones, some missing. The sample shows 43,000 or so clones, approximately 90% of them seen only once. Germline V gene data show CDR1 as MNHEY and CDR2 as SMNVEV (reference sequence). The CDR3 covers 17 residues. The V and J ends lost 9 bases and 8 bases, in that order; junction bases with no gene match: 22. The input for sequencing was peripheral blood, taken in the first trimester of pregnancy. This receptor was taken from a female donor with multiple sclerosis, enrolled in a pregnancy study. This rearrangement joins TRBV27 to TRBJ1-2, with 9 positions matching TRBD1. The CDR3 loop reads CASTKTGGPSGGEGYTF. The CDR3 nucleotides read TGTGCCAGTACTAAAACAGGGGGCCCCTCGGGGGGAGAGGGCTACACCTTC.